The 19 T cell receptor beta chains listed next were all sequenced from one sample in a study of T cells in Graves' hyperthyroidism and ophthalmopathy (dated by TCRdb to between 2018 and 2021). To prepare the library, multiplex PCR was applied. TCRdb lists the instrument as Illumina HiSeq 2000. Amplification of TCR beta CDR3 regions was carried out from RNA transcripts. A first-round RT-PCR of the TCR CDR3 used the HTBI primer set with the Qiagen OneStep RT-PCR kit. TCRdb's own reprocessing of the public reads used fastp at Q25 and MiXCR and kept productive beta chains. Entries are consolidated by CDR3 protein sequence, retaining the most common genes and DNA. For this sample the table gives about 700,000 distinct CDR3 sequences, of which 11% to 15% were detected only once. Of the sample, roughly 10% is held by the ten largest clones. Material: blood. The receptors derive from a woman aged 18-29 years with Graves' hyperthyroidism.

This clonotype has at least ten counts. The J gene is TRBJ1-2, the V gene TRBV6-5; tentative D call: TRBD1 (6 bases). The CDR3 spans 14 residues. The germline V gene has CDR1 MNHEY and CDR2 SVGAGI. Trimming stripped 0 bases from V and 3 bases from J, with 8 bases between. The CDR3 loop is CASSYSTGHYGYTF. The CDR3 region has the DNA TGTGCCAGCAGTTACTCGACAGGCCACTATGGCTACACCTTC.

This clonotype was recorded a few times. This chain uses TRBV19 with TRBJ2-3; 8 positions match TRBD1. V lost 6 bases to trimming and J lost 0 bases; unmatched junction nucleotides: 17. CDR3 length equals 19 residues. Germline V lookup: CDR1 LNHDA, CDR2 SQIVND (reference sequence). CDR3 region: CASSWTGPSYRSSTDTQYF. In nucleotides, the CDR3 is TGTGCCAGTAGCTGGACAGGGCCAAGTTATAGGAGCAGCACAGATACGCAGTATTTT.

This sequence joins TRBV9 and TRBJ2-3, with D possibly being TRBD2 (7 bases). Trimming cost V 0 bases and J 2 bases, with 19 bases left between them. The germline gives CDR1 SGDLS, CDR2 YYNGEE. The CDR3 contains 18 residues. The CDR3 region is CASSVARGGTEPTDTQYF. CDR3 DNA sequence: TGTGCCAGCAGCGTAGCTAGGGGGGGGACCGAACCCACAGATACGCAGTATTTT.

This clonotype was counted many times. J is TRBJ1-1 and V is TRBV4-2; weak D call: TRBD1 (5 bases). Looked up from germline, CDR1 is LGHNA and CDR2 is YNFKEQ. The CDR3 loop spans 16 amino acids. The germline V and J ends were trimmed by 4 bases and 4 bases, with 19 bases remaining between them. CDR3 sequence: CASSPSLRPGGTEAFF. The DNA for the CDR3 is TGTGCCAGCAGCCCCTCCCTGCGGCCGGGGGGCACTGAAGCTTTCTTT.

The V call is TRBV6-2 or TRBV6-3, the J call TRBJ2-2, with a possible D match to TRBD2 (6 bases). The CDR3 covers 14 residues. V was shortened by 5 bases and J by 5 bases, with 12 bases between the two germline ends. Germline lookup yields CDR1 MNHEY and CDR2 SVGEGT. CDR3 in amino acids: CASSPSGLTGELFF. The CDR3 nucleotides read TGTGCCAGCAGTCCGAGCGGGTTGACCGGGGAGCTGTTTTTT.

V is TRBV12-3 or TRBV12-4 and J is TRBJ1-1; D is ambiguous. The V and J ends lost 10 bases and 1 base respectively, with 16 bases between them. CDR3 length equals 14 residues. Written as DNA, the CDR3 is TGTGCCACAACCCTGGCGGCGGCGAACACTGAAGCTTTCTTT. Translating gives CATTLAAANTEAFF.

There are many counts of this clonotype. CDR3 in DNA: TGTGCCAGCAGCTTAGCGGCGGCGAGAAAGGAGACCCAGTACTTC. Its protein is CASSLAAARKETQYF. The rearrangement joins TRBV7-9 to TRBJ2-5; D remains ambiguous. Germline loops: CDR1 SEHNR, CDR2 FQNEAQ (reference sequence). The V end lost 0 bases, the J end lost 5 bases, and 13 bases lay between the germline ends. This CDR3 has 15 residues.

This clonotype has more than one count but fewer than ten. The V gene is TRBV7-9, the J gene TRBJ1-5; TRBD1 matches at 8 bases. Germline lookup yields CDR1 SEHNR and CDR2 FQNEAQ (reference sequence). J lost 6 bases, V lost 6 bases, and 10 bases had no gene match. There are 15 residues in the CDR3. DNA of the CDR3: TGTGCCAGCAGTGCCGGTGCAGGGGGCCTTCAGCCCCAGCATTTT. Its translation is CASSAGAGGLQPQHF.

The sample holds many counts of this clonotype. The chain carries TRBV7-6 and TRBJ1-2, with 8 nucleotides matching TRBD1. V was pared by 5 bases and J by 3 bases, with 11 bases of the junction left unmatched. Germline V gene sequence: CDR1 SGHVS, CDR2 FNYEAQ. The CDR3 has 16 residues. In DNA, the CDR3 is TGTGCCAGCAGCCCCTCCGGGGACAGGATTGACTATGGCTACACCTTC. Amino acids: CASSPSGDRIDYGYTF.

The V call is TRBV20-1, the J call TRBJ2-7; 9 nucleotides match TRBD1. Losses at the gene ends were 5 bases for V and 4 bases for J; bases not matched to a gene: 12. Germline CDR1 reads DFQATT; CDR2 reads SNEGSKA (reference sequence). The CDR3 length is 15 residues. Here the CDR3 reads CSAHHRGQGPYEQYF. CDR3 DNA: TGCAGTGCTCACCACCGGGGACAGGGTCCGTACGAGCAGTACTTC.

This clonotype has more than one count but fewer than ten. A read error is possible here, since a much larger clone lies one base away. No conserved phenylalanine or tryptophan ends this CDR3, so it is likely a read error. The V call is TRBV11-2, the J call TRBJ2-5; 10 bases align to TRBD2. The V gene end was trimmed by 6 bases and the J gene end by 5 bases; junction bases not matched to a gene: 6. Per germline, CDR1 SGHAT and CDR2 FQNNGV. The CDR3 totals 14 residues. CDR3 DNA: TGTGCCAGCAGTCTCCTAGCGGGAGCCGAGACCCAGTACGTC. This encodes CASSLLAGAETQYV.

CDR3 nucleotides: TGTGCCAGCAGTTACGGACAGAAGGAGACCCAGTACTTC. Its translation: CASSYGQKETQYF. The rearrangement uses TRBV6-5 and TRBJ2-5, with a tentative D call TRBD1 (6 bases). Deletions cut 2 bases from V and 5 bases from J, with 9 bases between. Germline V gene sequence: CDR1 MNHEY, CDR2 SVGAGI. This CDR3 contains 13 residues.

This clonotype turned up a few times. J is TRBJ2-1 and V is TRBV5-4, with unresolved D. The CDR3 has 16 residues. V dropped 4 bases and J dropped 4 bases, with 18 bases sitting between them. CDR1 SGHNT and CDR2 YYREEE come from the germline V gene (reference sequence). The CDR3 protein is CASSQLDAGLYNEQFF. The DNA for the CDR3 is TGTGCCAGCAGCCAACTGGACGCCGGATTATACAATGAGCAGTTCTTC.

This clonotype was seen a few times. The CDR3 DNA sequence: TGTGCCAGCAGCGTAGGCAACCAGGGGGCTGAATCCTACGAGCAGTACTTC. This encodes CASSVGNQGAESYEQYF. The V gene is TRBV9, the J gene TRBJ2-7, with 8 bases identical to TRBD1. The germline gives CDR1 SGDLS, CDR2 YYNGEE. J was trimmed by 1 base and V by 0 bases; bases with no gene match: 9. This CDR3 spans 17 amino acids. The complete variable domain, with remaining parts taken from reference TRBV9 and TRBJ2-7, reads DSGVTQTPKHLITATGQRVTLRCSPRSGDLSVYWYQQSLDQGLQFLIQYYNGEERAKGNILERFSAQQFPDLHSELNLSSLELGDSALYFCASSVGNQGAESYEQYFGPGTRLTVT.

This clonotype was counted many times. The V call is TRBV10-3, the J call TRBJ2-4; a weak D match, TRBD2 (5 bases). This CDR3 is built from 16 residues. Germline V gives CDR1 ENHRY, CDR2 SYGVKD. Trimming left V 5 bases short and J 4 bases short, with 18 bases between. Here the CDR3 DNA reads TGTGCCATCAGTCCTAGCTGGTTAGTGGGGAAAAACATTCAGTACTTC. Residues: CAISPSWLVGKNIQYF.

This clonotype was found once. The chain combines TRBV30 with TRBJ2-5; D is unclear. The CDR3 consists of 12 residues. V was shortened by 4 bases and J by 2 bases, with 8 bases between the two germline ends. Germline CDR1 reads GTSNPN; CDR2 reads SVGIG (reference sequence). Written as DNA, the CDR3 is TGTGCCTGGAATATCGGGCAAGAGACCCAGTACTTC. Protein: CAWNIGQETQYF.

The rearrangement links TRBV7-2 to TRBJ1-2; D ambiguous. There are 13 residues in the CDR3. Germline lookup yields CDR1 SGHTA and CDR2 FQGNSA. The V end was cut by 1 base, the J end by 7 bases, with 10 bases between. CDR3 in amino acids: CASSLEWAGGYTF. The CDR3 nucleotides are TGTGCCAGCAGCTTAGAGTGGGCTGGTGGCTACACCTTC.

The sample holds many counts of this clonotype. J is TRBJ2-7 and V is TRBV29-1, with 7 bases lining up with TRBD1. The ends lost 4 bases at V and 2 bases at J; junction bases unmatched: 5. Germline V CDR1 and CDR2: SQVTM, ANQGSEA. This CDR3 has 13 amino acids. The CDR3 nucleotides are TGCAGCGTTGTGAGGACAGGAGCCTACGAGCAGTACTTC. Translation: CSVVRTGAYEQYF.

This clonotype has a single count. The chain combines TRBV5-1 with TRBJ2-2, with D unresolved. Trimming pared 4 bases from V and 4 bases from J, leaving 14 bases between. Per the germline V gene, CDR1 is SGHRS and CDR2 is YFSETQ. This CDR3 is built from 15 residues. The CDR3 spells CASSLENRPTGELFF. CDR3 nucleotides: TGCGCCAGCAGCCTGGAAAACAGACCCACCGGGGAGCTGTTTTTT. Combining the CDR3 with reference TRBV5-1 and TRBJ2-2 gives the whole variable domain KAGVTQTPRYLIKTRGQQVTLSCSPISGHRSVSWYQQTPGQGLQFLFEYFSETQRNKGNFPGRFSGRQFSNSRSEMNVSTLELGDSALYLCASSLENRPTGELFFGEGSRLTVL.